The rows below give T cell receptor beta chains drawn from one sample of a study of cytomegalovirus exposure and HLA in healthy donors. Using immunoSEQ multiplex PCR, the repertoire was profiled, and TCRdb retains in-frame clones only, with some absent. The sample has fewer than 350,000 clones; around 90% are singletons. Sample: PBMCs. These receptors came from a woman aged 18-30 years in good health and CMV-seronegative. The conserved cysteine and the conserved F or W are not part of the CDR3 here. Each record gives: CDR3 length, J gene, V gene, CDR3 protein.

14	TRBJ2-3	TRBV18	ASSPFATGATDTQY
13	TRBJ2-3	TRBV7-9	ASSVGTSGDDTQY
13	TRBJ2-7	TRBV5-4	ASSPGGRILHEQY
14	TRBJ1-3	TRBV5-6	ASSQQVTSSGNTIY
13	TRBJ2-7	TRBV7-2	ASSLAGTGLYEQY
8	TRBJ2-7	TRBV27	ATAGAEQY
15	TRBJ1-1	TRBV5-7	ASSLSPRRGANTEAF
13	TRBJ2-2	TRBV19	ASTRWADNTGELF
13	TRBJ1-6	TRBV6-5	ASTDRGSYNSPLH
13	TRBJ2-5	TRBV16	ASSPNAGAKETQY
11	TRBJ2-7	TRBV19	ASSASWGYEQY
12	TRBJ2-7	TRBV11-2	ASLLAGESHEQY
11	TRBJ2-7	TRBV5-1	ASRRTPTYEQY
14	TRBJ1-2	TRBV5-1	ASSHFHNRGPYGYT
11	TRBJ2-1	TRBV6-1	ASVRGGVYEQF
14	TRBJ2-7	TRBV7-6	ASSLALGTGGSEQY
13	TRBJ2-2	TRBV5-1	ASSLRGGGTGELF
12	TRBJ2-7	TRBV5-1	ASSFDRERNEQY
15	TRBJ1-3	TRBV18	ASSPPGAGNSGNTIY
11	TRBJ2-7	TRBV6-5	ASSHGTDYEQY
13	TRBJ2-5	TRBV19	ASTDSRGFQETQY
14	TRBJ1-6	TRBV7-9	ASSSLRGRNNSPLH
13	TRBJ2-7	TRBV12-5	ASGSPWESNYEQY
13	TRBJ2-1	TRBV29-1	SAGQGVRTYNEQF
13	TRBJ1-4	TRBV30	AWSDTGQANEKLF
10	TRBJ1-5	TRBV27	ASSEGNQPQH
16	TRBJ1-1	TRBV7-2	ASSLSVGTPGGNTEAF
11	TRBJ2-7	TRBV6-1	ATTRDRGYEQY
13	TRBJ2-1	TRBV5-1	ASGAGGSPYNEQF
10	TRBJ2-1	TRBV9	ASSGGDSEQF
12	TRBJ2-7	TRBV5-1	ASSWVDRSYEQY
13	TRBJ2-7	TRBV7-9	ASSLNSGGLEEQY
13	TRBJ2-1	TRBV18	ASSPGFSGANEQF
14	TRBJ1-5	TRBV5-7	ASSLDGQGGNQPQH
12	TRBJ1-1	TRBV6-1	ASRWTGMNTEAF
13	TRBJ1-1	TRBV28	ASSSHRVRSTEAF
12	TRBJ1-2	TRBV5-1	ASSPETGVYGYT
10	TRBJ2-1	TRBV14	ASSPGQGGQF
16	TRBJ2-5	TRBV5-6	ASSLDTWSGGTQETQY
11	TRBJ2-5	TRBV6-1	ASIRVRGETQY
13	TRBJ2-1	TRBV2	ASSDQGSSYNEQF
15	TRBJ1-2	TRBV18	ASSPRGADRGLYGYT
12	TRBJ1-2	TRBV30	AWSFMRANYGYT
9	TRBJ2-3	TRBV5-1	ASSSPDTQY
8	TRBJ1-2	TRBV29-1	SAYDYGYT
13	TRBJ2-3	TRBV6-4	ASSDGTSGTDTQY
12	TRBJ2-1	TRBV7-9	ASTNDRDTAQQF
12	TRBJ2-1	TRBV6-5	ASSYLRGTNEQF
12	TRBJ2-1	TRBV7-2	ASIPGVDHNEQF
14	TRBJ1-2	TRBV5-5	ASSLAGGNLGYGYT
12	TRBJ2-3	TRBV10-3	AASRDSSTDTQY
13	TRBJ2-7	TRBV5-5	ASSLRSRDPYEQY
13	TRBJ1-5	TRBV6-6	ASSYGGSGGQPQH
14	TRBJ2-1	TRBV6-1	ASSVEAPGSYNEQF
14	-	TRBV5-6	ASSSWGDRETYEQY
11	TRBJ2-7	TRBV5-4	AYRGLASYEQY
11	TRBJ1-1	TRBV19	ASSIGVNTEAF
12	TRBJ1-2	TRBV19	ASSMASLNYGYT
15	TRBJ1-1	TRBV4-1	ASSQESQGRGNTEAF
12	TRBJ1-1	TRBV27	ASSMTGPNTEAF